The rows below give T cell receptor beta chains drawn from one sample of a study of sequential checkpoint blockade in melanoma. The method was immunoSEQ multiplex PCR; TCRdb's version includes in-frame clones alone and lacks a portion of them. This sample has around 26,000 clones; more than 60% occur once, and the top ten carry approximately 23%. Sequencing was performed on CD8+ T cells sorted from blood (inferred from file names), taken from a patient given nivolumab and ipilimumab in sequence. These TCRs come from a human donor with melanoma. Each CDR3 is given with its conserved first and last residue. A D gene is named only where the DNA matches it firmly. Clone size appears in some rows only: once, few, many, or a class for an expanded clone.

j_call clone_size v_call d_call cdr3_nt cdr3_aa
TRBJ2-3 - TRBV7-9 - TGTGCCAGCAGCCTAAAGTTGGCAGATACGCAGTATTTT CASSLKLADTQYF
TRBJ2-1 medium-sized TRBV7-6 TRBD1 TGTGCCAGCAGCTTAGTAGTAGGGACAGGGGACAATGAGCAGTTCTTC CASSLVVGTGDNEQFF
TRBJ1-2 - TRBV4-2 TRBD1 TGTGCCAGCAGCTCGGGACAGAACTATGGCTACACCTTC CASSSGQNYGYTF
TRBJ2-7 medium-sized TRBV23-1 - TGCGCCAGCAGTCGGAAGACCGAGGTCCGGTACTACGAGCAGTACTTC CASSRKTEVRYYEQYF
TRBJ1-2 - TRBV7-9 TRBD1 TGTGCCAGCAGCTATGGACAGGGTTACGATGGCTACACCTTC CASSYGQGYDGYTF
TRBJ2-7 once TRBV6-5 TRBD1 TGTGCCAGCAGTTGGGGGACAGGGGATGGGGAGCAGTACTTC CASSWGTGDGEQYF
TRBJ1-1 - TRBV11-2 - TGTGCCAGCAGCTTAAACGTCGGGGTCTTCGCTGAAGCTTTCTTT CASSLNVGVFAEAFF
TRBJ2-7 medium-sized TRBV28 - TGTGCCAGCAGTTTGATTGGGGGGTCGACTAATATAGAGCAGTACTTC CASSLIGGSTNIEQYF
TRBJ2-7 - TRBV7-6 TRBD1 TGTGCCAGCAGCTGGGGACAGGCCTACGAGCAGTACTTC CASSWGQAYEQYF
TRBJ2-1 - TRBV27 - TGTGCCAGCGCCCGGCCCGGGGTCAATGAGCAGTTCTTC CASARPGVNEQFF
TRBJ2-7 - TRBV5-6 - TGTGCCAGCAGCGCCGACAGTACCTACGAGCAGTACTTC CASSADSTYEQYF
TRBJ1-1 - TRBV28 TRBD1 TGTGCCAGCAGTTTAACAGGGGGGTTCACTGAAGCTTTCTTT CASSLTGGFTEAFF
TRBJ2-1 once TRBV9 TRBD2 TGTGCCAGCAGCGTTGGTAGCGGGAGCCAGTACAATGAGCAGTTCTTC CASSVGSGSQYNEQFF
TRBJ2-3 - TRBV7-2 - TGTGCCAGCAGCTTAAGGTTGCTAGCGAGACGCACAGATACGCAGTATTTT CASSLRLLARRTDTQYF
TRBJ1-1 - TRBV10-3 TRBD1 TGTGCCATCACCTCTCCCCAAAGGGGGCACACTGAAGCTTTCTTT CAITSPQRGHTEAFF
TRBJ2-7 - TRBV6-6 - TGTGCCAGCAGTTACTCGGGGAGGCGCTACGAGCAGTACTTC CASSYSGRRYEQYF
TRBJ1-2 - TRBV11-2 TRBD1 TGTGCCAGCAGTAACCACGGGACAGGGGTTGATGGCTACACCTTC CASSNHGTGVDGYTF
TRBJ1-2 few TRBV9 - TGTGCCAGCAGCCAAGTCGTAGGTAGCGGCTACACCTTC CASSQVVGSGYTF
TRBJ1-2 - TRBV29-1 - TGCAGCGTAACCGACGGCCAGGACTACACCTTC CSVTDGQDYTF
TRBJ1-1 - TRBV11-2 - TGTGCCAGCAGCTTAGCAGGGAGGCGTGAAGCTTTCTTT CASSLAGRREAFF
TRBJ2-1 few TRBV6-4 TRBD2 TGTGCCGGCTTGGGGGGGAGGGCCACCAATGAGCAGTTCTTC CAGLGGRATNEQFF
TRBJ2-2 - TRBV9 TRBD2 TGTGCCAGCAGCTCCCCGCAAGCGGGAGGTGACACCGGGGAGCTGTTTTTT CASSSPQAGGDTGELFF
TRBJ2-2 few TRBV11-3 TRBD2 TGTGCCAGCAGCCAAACGACGGGAGGGGTCCCCGGGGAGCTGTTTTTT CASSQTTGGVPGELFF
TRBJ2-3 - TRBV5-1 - TGCGCCAGCAGCTTGTGGGGCAGCACAGATACGCAGTATTTT CASSLWGSTDTQYF
TRBJ1-5 - TRBV7-8 - TGTGCCAGCAGCTTAGGGAGGGGAGGCAATCAGCCCCAGCATTTT CASSLGRGGNQPQHF
TRBJ2-5 - TRBV7-9 - TGTGCCAGCAGCTCAGATGAAAGGACCCAGTACTTC CASSSDERTQYF
TRBJ2-7 - TRBV9 - TGTGCCAGCAGCACCCCGAGGAACGAGCAGTACTTC CASSTPRNEQYF
TRBJ1-1 - TRBV30 TRBD1 TGTGCCTGGAGGATGACAGGGGATGGGAACACTGAAGCTTTCTTT CAWRMTGDGNTEAFF
TRBJ2-7 - TRBV7-2 TRBD1 TGTGCCAGCAGCCGATTGCCAGGGGGCGAGCAGTACTTC CASSRLPGGEQYF
TRBJ2-7 - TRBV9 - TGTGCCAGCAGCGTAGGGACAAGCTCCTACGAGCAGCACTTC CASSVGTSSYEQHF
TRBJ1-2 - TRBV2 - TGTGCCAGCAGTGAAGAAGGACAGAGAGGCTATGGCTACACCTTC CASSEEGQRGYGYTF
TRBJ2-1 - TRBV9 - TGTGCCAGCAGCGTCTCCGGGACAGGAAGGGGGGGAGGGTACAATGAGCAGTTCTTC CASSVSGTGRGGGYNEQFF
TRBJ2-6 - TRBV4-2 TRBD1 TGTGCCAGCAGCGATCCCGGGACAGGATACAGCTCTGGGGCCAACGTCCTGACTTTC CASSDPGTGYSSGANVLTF
TRBJ2-7 - TRBV19 - TGTGCCAGTAGTATCGGACTCTCCTACGAGCAGTACTTC CASSIGLSYEQYF
TRBJ1-3 few TRBV11-2 - TGTGCCAGCAGCTTAGGCTACGGTGTCTCTGGAAACACCATATATTTT CASSLGYGVSGNTIYF
TRBJ2-7 - TRBV9 TRBD2 TGTGCCAGCAGCCTAAACCTAGCGGGGCCCTACGAGCAGTACTTC CASSLNLAGPYEQYF
TRBJ2-2 - TRBV5-6 TRBD1 TGTGCCAGCAGCTTAATGGGACAGGGGGTCCCCGGGGAGCTGTTTTTT CASSLMGQGVPGELFF
TRBJ2-7 - TRBV14 TRBD2 TGTGCCAGCAGTATAGCGGGAGGGCCGGGGGAGCAGTACTTC CASSIAGGPGEQYF
TRBJ2-7 - TRBV7-9 - TGTGCCAGCAGCTTAGGGCCCGACTACGAGCAGTACTTC CASSLGPDYEQYF
TRBJ2-7 - TRBV7-2 - TGTGCCAGCAGCTGGGCAGCCTCCTACGAGCAGTACTTC CASSWAASYEQYF
TRBJ2-7 - TRBV9 - TGTGCCAGCAGCGGCACAGGTACTGGGCAGTACTTC CASSGTGTGQYF
TRBJ2-7 - TRBV4-1 TRBD2 TGCGCCAGCAGCCCAGAGCCACTAGCGGGACCTGTCTACGAGCAGTACTTC CASSPEPLAGPVYEQYF
TRBJ1-1 - TRBV7-8 - TGTGCCAGCAGCTTGAGGGAACTGAACACTGAAGCTTTCTTT CASSLRELNTEAFF
TRBJ2-7 - TRBV15 - TGTGCCACCAGCAGCTCCGGGATCACCGAGCAGTACTTC CATSSSGITEQYF
TRBJ1-2 few TRBV7-9 TRBD1 TGTGCCAGCAGGGACAGGGAGGTTCACTATGGCTACACCTTC CASRDREVHYGYTF
TRBJ1-6 - TRBV7-6 - TGTGCCAGCAGCTTAACGCGCCCCACCAATTCACCCCTCCACTTT CASSLTRPTNSPLHF
TRBJ1-2 - TRBV6-6 - TGTGCCACCTACGAGGGTGGCTACACCTTC CATYEGGYTF
TRBJ2-7 - TRBV7-9 TRBD2 TGTGCCAGCAGCTTAGTTATAGGGTCTAGCGGAACCTACGAGCAGTACTTC CASSLVIGSSGTYEQYF
TRBJ2-1 - TRBV27 - TGTGCCAGCAGTTTAGGAGCTTTAAATGAGCAGTTCTTC CASSLGALNEQFF
TRBJ2-2 - TRBV9 - TGTGCCAGCAGCGCTGACAGGCCCCGGGAGCTGTTTTTT CASSADRPRELFF
TRBJ2-7 - TRBV7-2 TRBD2 TGTGCCAGCAGCTTTAGGGGTCGGGGGGCCTACGAGCAGTACTTC CASSFRGRGAYEQYF
TRBJ2-5 - TRBV4-2 TRBD1 TGTGCCAGCAGCCATCCTTCGACAGGGGGGAGAAGGACCCAGTACTTC CASSHPSTGGRRTQYF
TRBJ2-7 - TRBV13 - TGTGCCAGCAGCTTAGCTGCTAGCCTCTCCTACGAGCAGTACTTC CASSLAASLSYEQYF
TRBJ1-2 - TRBV7-9 TRBD1 TGTGCCAGCAGCGGAGGGACAGGGAGTCTTAACTATGGCTACACCTTC CASSGGTGSLNYGYTF
TRBJ2-1 - TRBV6-5 - TGTGCCAGCAGGATGGGGGACTCTTGGGGGGATGAGCAGTTCTTC CASRMGDSWGDEQFF
TRBJ1-5 - TRBV7-8 - TGTGCCAGCAGCTTAGGGCCAGATAGCAATCAGCCCCAGCATTTT CASSLGPDSNQPQHF
TRBJ1-2 once TRBV19 - TGTGCCAGTAGTTCAATGGGGCGTCTGAGCTATGGCTACACCTTC CASSSMGRLSYGYTF
TRBJ2-7 - TRBV7-2 TRBD2 TGTGCCAGCAGCTTAAACCTAGCGGGAGCGTACGAGCAGTACTTC CASSLNLAGAYEQYF
TRBJ2-5 - TRBV7-9 - TGTGCCAGCAGGGAAGAGGGGGAGGAGACCCAGTACTTC CASREEGEETQYF
TRBJ2-5 - TRBV11-2 - TGTGCCAGCAGCGCAACAGCTCAAGAGACCCAGTACTTC CASSATAQETQYF